This TCR beta chain was observed in a study of T-cell reconstitution after alpha-beta-depleted transplantation in children. This sample's TCRbeta library carried unique molecular identifier barcodes. TCRdb re-called the PCR reads with MiXCR, one entry per CDR3 protein. Of fewer than 400,000 distinct CDR3 sequences listed, 20% are singletons. CDR3 size: 14 residues. Losses at the gene ends were 6 bases for V and 5 bases for J; bases not matched to a gene: 9. Germline V lookup: CDR1 DFQATT, CDR2 SNEGSKA (reference sequence). This chain uses TRBV20-1 with TRBJ1-5; 8 nucleotides align to TRBD1. The TCR was taken from a human donor who donated a stem cell graft to a child with acute myeloid leukemia. Sequenced material: PBMCs from the stem cell graft donor, taken from the stem cell graft. CDR3 sequence: CSAKVPGGHQPQHF. The CDR3, as DNA: TGCAGTGCAAAAGTCCCAGGGGGCCATCAGCCCCAGCATTTT.